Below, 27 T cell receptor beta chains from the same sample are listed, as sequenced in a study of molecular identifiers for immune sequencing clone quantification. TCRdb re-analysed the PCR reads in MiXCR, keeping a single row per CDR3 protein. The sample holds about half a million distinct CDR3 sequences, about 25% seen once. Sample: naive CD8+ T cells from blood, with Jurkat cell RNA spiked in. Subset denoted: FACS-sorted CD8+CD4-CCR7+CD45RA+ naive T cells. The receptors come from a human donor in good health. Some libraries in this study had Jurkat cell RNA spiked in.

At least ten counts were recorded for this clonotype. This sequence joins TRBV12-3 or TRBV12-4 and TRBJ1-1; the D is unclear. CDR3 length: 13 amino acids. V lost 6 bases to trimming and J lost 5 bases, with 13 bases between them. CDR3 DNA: TGTGCCAGCAGCTTATGGGGAGGGACTGAAGCTTTCTTT. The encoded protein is CASSLWGGTEAFF.

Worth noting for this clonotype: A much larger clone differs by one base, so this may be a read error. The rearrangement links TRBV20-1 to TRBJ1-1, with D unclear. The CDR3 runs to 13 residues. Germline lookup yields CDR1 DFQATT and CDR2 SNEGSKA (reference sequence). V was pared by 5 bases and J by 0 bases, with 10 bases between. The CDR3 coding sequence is TGCAGTGCTGTTCCCAGGTTGAACACTGAAGCTTTCTTT. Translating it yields CSAVPRLNTEAFF.

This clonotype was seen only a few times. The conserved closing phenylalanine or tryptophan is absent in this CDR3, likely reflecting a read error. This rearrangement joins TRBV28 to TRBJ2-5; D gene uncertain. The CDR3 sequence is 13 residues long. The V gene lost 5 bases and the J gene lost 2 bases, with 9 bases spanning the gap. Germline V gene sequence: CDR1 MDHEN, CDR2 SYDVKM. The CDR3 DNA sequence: TGTGCCAGCAGTACGACCGTGCAAGAGACCCAGTACCTC. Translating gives CASSTTVQETQYL.

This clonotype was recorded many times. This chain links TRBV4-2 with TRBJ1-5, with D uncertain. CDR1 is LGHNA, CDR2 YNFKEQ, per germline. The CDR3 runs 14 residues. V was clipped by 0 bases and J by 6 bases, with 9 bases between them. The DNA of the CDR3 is TGTGCCAGCAGCCAAGAATCGAGTAGTCAGCCCCAGCATTTT. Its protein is CASSQESSSQPQHF.

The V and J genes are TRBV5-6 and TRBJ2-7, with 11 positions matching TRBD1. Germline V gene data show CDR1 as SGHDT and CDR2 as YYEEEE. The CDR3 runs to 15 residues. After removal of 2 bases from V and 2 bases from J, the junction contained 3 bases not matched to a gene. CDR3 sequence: CASSFPGQGAYEQYF. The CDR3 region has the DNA TGTGCCAGCAGCTTCCCGGGACAGGGGGCCTACGAGCAGTACTTC.

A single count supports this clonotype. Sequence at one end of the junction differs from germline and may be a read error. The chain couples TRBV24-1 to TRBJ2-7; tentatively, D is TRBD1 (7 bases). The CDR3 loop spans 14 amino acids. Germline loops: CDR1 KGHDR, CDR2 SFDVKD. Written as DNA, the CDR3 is TGTGCCTCCAGTGATTCAACCCAGGGGGGCGAGCAGTACTTC. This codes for CASSDSTQGGEQYF.

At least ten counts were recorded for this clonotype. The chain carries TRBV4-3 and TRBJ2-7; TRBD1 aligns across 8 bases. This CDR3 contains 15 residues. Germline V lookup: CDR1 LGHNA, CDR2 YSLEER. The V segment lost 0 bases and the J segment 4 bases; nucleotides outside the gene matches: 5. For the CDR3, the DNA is TGCGCCAGCAGCCAAGAAGGGGGACAGGAGTACGAGCAGTACTTC. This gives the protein CASSQEGGQEYEQYF.

The CDR3 DNA reads TGTGCCAGCAGTTTATCAGGACACTCCTACGAGCAGTACTTC. This translates into CASSLSGHSYEQYF. The chain recombines TRBV27 with TRBJ2-7; D might be TRBD1 (5 bases). The V end lost 0 bases, the J end lost 0 bases, and 6 bases lay between the germline ends. The CDR3 consists of 14 residues. The germline CDR1 and CDR2 sequences are MNHEY and SMNVEV (reference sequence).

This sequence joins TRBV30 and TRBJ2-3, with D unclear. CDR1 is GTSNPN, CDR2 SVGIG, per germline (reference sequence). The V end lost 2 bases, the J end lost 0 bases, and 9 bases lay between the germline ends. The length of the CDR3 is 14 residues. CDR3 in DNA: TGTGCCTGGAGTCGATTGACTAGCACAGATACGCAGTATTTT. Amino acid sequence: CAWSRLTSTDTQYF.

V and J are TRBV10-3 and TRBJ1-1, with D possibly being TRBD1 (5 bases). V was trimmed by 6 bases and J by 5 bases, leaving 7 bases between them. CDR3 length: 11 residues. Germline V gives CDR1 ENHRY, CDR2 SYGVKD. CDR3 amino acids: CAISWGTEAFF. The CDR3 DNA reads TGTGCCATCAGCTGGGGGACTGAAGCTTTCTTT.

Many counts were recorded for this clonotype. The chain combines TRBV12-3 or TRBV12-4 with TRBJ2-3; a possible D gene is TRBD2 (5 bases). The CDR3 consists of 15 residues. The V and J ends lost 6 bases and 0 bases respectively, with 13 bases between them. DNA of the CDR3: TGTGCCAGCAGCTTGACTACTACTAGCACAGATACGCAGTATTTT. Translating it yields CASSLTTTSTDTQYF.

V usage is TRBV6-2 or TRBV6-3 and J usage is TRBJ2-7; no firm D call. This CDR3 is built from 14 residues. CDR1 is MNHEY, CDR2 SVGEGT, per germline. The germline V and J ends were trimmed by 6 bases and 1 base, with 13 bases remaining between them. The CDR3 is CASRYGEVSYEQYF. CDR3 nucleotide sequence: TGTGCCAGCAGATATGGGGAAGTATCCTACGAGCAGTACTTC.

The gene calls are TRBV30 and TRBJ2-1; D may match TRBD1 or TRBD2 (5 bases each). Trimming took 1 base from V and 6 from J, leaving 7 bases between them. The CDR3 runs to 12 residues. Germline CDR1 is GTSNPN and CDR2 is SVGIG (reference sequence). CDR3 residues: CAWSDGGNEQFF. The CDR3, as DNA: TGTGCCTGGAGTGATGGGGGCAATGAGCAGTTCTTC.

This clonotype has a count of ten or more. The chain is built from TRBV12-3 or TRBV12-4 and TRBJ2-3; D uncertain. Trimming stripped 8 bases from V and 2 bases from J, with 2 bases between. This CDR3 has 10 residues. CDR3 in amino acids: CASATDTQYF. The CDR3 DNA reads TGTGCCAGCGCCACAGATACGCAGTATTTT.

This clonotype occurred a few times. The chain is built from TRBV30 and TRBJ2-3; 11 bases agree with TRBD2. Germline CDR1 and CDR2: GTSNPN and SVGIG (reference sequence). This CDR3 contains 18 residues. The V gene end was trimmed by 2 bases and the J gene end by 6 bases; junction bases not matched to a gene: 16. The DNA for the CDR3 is TGTGCCTGGAGTCGGCTAGCGGGAGGAGGAGGTCGAGGGGATACGCAGTATTTT. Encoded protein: CAWSRLAGGGGRGDTQYF.

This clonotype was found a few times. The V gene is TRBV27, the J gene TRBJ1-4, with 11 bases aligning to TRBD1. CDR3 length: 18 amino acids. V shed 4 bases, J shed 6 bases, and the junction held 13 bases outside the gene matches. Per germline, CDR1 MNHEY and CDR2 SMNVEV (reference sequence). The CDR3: CASSSGTGGMRDDEKLFF. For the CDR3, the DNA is TGTGCCAGCAGTTCCGGGACAGGGGGGATGCGGGATGATGAAAAACTGTTTTTT.

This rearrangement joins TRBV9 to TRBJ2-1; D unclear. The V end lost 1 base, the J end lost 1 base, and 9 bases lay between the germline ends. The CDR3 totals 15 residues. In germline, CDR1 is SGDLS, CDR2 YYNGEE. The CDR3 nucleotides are TGTGCCAGCAGCGTATCTGGGAAATCCTACAATGAGCAGTTCTTC. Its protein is CASSVSGKSYNEQFF.

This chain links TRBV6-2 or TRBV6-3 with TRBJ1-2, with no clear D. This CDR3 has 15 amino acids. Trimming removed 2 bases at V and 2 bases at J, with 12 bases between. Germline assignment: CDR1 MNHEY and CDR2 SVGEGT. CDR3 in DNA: TGTGCCAGCAGTTACCTACCTAGTTACAACTATGGCTACACCTTC. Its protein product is CASSYLPSYNYGYTF.

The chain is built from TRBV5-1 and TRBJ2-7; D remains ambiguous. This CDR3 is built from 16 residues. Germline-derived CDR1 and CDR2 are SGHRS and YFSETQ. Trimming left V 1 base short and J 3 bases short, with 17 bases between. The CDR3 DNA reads TGCGCCAGCAGCTTGATTGGGGTTCAGGAGAGCTACGAGCAGTACTTC. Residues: CASSLIGVQESYEQYF. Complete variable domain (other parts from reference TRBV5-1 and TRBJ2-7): KAGVTQTPRYLIKTRGQQVTLSCSPISGHRSVSWYQQTPGQGLQFLFEYFSETQRNKGNFPGRFSGRQFSNSRSEMNVSTLELGDSALYLCASSLIGVQESYEQYFGPGTRLTVT.

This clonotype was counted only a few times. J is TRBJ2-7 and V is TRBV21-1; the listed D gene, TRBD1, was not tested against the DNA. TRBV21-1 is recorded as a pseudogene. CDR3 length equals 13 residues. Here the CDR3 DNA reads TGTGCCAGCAGCAAGGACAGAGCGTACGAGCAGTACTTC. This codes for CASSKDRAYEQYF.

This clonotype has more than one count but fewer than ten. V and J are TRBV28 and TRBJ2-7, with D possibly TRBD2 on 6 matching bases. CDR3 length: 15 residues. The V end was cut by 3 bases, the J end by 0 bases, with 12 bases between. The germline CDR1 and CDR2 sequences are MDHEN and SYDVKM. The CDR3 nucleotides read TGTGCCAGCAGTTTTCGGGGGATCGTCTCCTACGAGCAGTACTTC. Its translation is CASSFRGIVSYEQYF.

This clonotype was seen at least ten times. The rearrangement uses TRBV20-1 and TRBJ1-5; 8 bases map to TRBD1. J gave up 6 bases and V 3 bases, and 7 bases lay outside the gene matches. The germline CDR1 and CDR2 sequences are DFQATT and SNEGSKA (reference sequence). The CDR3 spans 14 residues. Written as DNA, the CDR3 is TGCAGTGCTAGCTCCGGGACAGGCCCTCAGCCCCAGCATTTT. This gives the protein CSASSGTGPQPQHF.

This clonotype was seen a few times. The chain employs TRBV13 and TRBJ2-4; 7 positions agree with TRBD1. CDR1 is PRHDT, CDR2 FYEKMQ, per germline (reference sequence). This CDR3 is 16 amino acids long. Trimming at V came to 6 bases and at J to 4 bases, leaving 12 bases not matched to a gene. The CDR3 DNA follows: TGTGCCAGCAGTCTTTTAGAGGGGACAGATAAAAACATTCAGTACTTC. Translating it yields CASSLLEGTDKNIQYF.

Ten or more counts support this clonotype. The CDR3 here is CASSYSLGGETQYF. The CDR3 DNA is TGTGCCAGCAGTTACTCCTTGGGGGGAGAGACCCAGTACTTC. This sequence joins TRBV6-6 and TRBJ2-5, with D possibly being TRBD2 (6 bases). CDR1 and CDR2 from the germline V gene are MNHNY and SVGAGI (reference sequence). Trimming stripped 0 bases from V and 4 bases from J, with 9 bases between. This CDR3 spans 14 amino acids.

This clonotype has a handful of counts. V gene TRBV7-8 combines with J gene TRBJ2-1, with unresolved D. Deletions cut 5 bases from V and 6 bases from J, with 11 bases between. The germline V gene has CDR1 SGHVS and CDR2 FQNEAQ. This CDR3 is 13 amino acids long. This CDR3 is CASSPTGRNEQFF. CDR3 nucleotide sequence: TGTGCCAGCAGCCCGACCGGGCGCAATGAGCAGTTCTTC.

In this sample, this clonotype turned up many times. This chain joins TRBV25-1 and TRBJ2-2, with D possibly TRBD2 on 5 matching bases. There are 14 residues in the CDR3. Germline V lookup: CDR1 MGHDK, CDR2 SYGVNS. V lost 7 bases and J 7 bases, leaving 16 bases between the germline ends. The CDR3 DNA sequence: TGTGCCAGCATTTCGGCGGGCCCCTACGGGGAGCTGTTTTTT. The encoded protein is CASISAGPYGELFF. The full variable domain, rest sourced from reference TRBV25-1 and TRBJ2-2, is EADIYQTPRYLVIGTGKKITLECSQTMGHDKMYWYQQDPGMELHLIHYSYGVNSTEKGDLSSESTVSRIRTEHFPLTLESARPSHTSQYLCASISAGPYGELFFGEGSRLTVL.

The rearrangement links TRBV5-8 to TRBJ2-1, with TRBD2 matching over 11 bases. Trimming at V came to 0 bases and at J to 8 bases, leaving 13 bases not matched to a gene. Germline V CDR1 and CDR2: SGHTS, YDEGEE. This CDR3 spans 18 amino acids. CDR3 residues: CASSLVLGSGRATDEQFF. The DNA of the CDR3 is TGTGCCAGCAGCTTGGTGTTGGGTAGCGGGAGGGCCACCGATGAGCAGTTCTTC.